This T cell receptor beta chain was obtained from a study of beta chain features in type 1 diabetes. At the level of the study: The study found patients and healthy donors alike in age, gender and cell yields. Points from the study as a whole: Among all four CD4+ subsets, Type 1 diabetes patients had TCRB CDR3s that were moderately but significantly shorter.

This clone showed up just a few times. The antigen is not known. Between the trimmed V and J ends, which lost 3 bases and 1 base, there was a span of 6 bases. This CDR3 is 12 amino acids long. Per germline, CDR1 GTSNPN and CDR2 SVGIG (reference sequence). The whole isolated RNA underwent reverse transcription, so sequencing captured expressed TCRB transcripts. Sequencing used immunoSEQ multiplex PCR; TCRdb keeps in-frame clones, though not all of them. Here the sample spans under 550,000 clones, 11% being singletons. Every donor provided one heparinised blood draw, which averaged about 120 mL. V and J are TRBV30 and TRBJ1-2, with D uncertain. The clonotype comes from a woman aged 18-29 years in good health. The sample taken for sequencing was naive CD4+ T cells from blood. CDR3 sequence reads: CAWRQSNYGYTF. CDR3 DNA sequence: TGTGCCTGGAGGCAGAGTAACTATGGCTACACCTTC.